This TCR beta chain was retrieved from a study of blood T cells in healthy people across ages. Study observations and caveats: Those diversity estimates obtained from one million T cells were thought to be underestimates. Diversity was higher, and naive CD4+ cells more numerous, in long-lived donors than in aged donors.

The V end lost 7 bases, the J end lost 4 bases, and 16 bases lay between the germline ends. Germline lookup yields CDR1 ENHRY and CDR2 SYGVKD. This CDR3 is built from 14 residues. This clonotype was counted many times. Its antigen is not known. With a J-beta primer mix and a sample-barcoded 5' primer, a second PCR ran roughly 7 to 11 cycles. TCRdb called the 5' RACE reads again in MiXCR, with one record for every CDR3 protein. The sample has about 1.1 million distinct CDR3 sequences; around two fifths are singletons. This sequence originates from a man between 18 and 35 years old in good health. Sequencing used blood. The V and J genes are TRBV10-3 and TRBJ1-2; a weak D match, TRBD1 (5 bases). The CDR3 DNA follows: TGTGCCATCACCTCGGGGGATTGGGCCTATGGCTACACCTTC. Translation gives CAITSGDWAYGYTF.